Listed below are T cell receptor beta chains from one sample, sequenced in a study of cytomegalovirus exposure and HLA in healthy donors. Using immunoSEQ multiplex PCR, the repertoire was profiled, and TCRdb retains in-frame clones only, with some absent. The table lists approximately 110,000 clones, about 15% of them singletons. The sequenced sample consisted of PBMCs. These receptors originate from a female donor in good health and CMV-seronegative. Both conserved end residues are part of each CDR3. Fields, in order: clone size, J gene, D gene, V gene, CDR3 protein, CDR3 DNA. D genes are given only for firm matches. The size of a clone is reported for some rows only, either as once, few or many, or as a class for expanded clones.

clone_size: -
j_call: TRBJ1-1
d_call: -
v_call: TRBV6-5
cdr3_aa: CASRLGARTEAFF
cdr3_nt: TGTGCCAGCCGTCTCGGAGCGCGAACTGAAGCTTTCTTT

clone_size: -
j_call: TRBJ1-1
d_call: -
v_call: TRBV4-2
cdr3_aa: CASSQGGEGNTEAFF
cdr3_nt: TGTGCCAGCAGCCAAGGGGGGGAAGGGAACACTGAAGCTTTCTTT

clone_size: few
j_call: TRBJ1-4
d_call: -
v_call: TRBV6-5
cdr3_aa: CASSYSSSTNEKLFF
cdr3_nt: TGTGCCAGCAGTTACTCGTCTTCAACTAATGAAAAACTGTTTTTT

clone_size: few
j_call: TRBJ2-3
d_call: TRBD1
v_call: TRBV4-3
cdr3_aa: CASSQEGHRGPLDTQYF
cdr3_nt: TGCGCCAGCAGCCAAGAGGGTCACAGGGGGCCCTTAGATACGCAGTATTTT

clone_size: -
j_call: TRBJ1-2
d_call: TRBD1
v_call: TRBV28
cdr3_aa: CASSFLQGRYGYTF
cdr3_nt: TGTGCCAGCAGTTTTTTACAGGGGAGGTATGGCTACACCTTC

clone_size: -
j_call: TRBJ1-1
d_call: -
v_call: TRBV7-9
cdr3_aa: CASSLLGTTEAFF
cdr3_nt: TGTGCCAGCAGCTTACTAGGAACAACTGAAGCTTTCTTT

clone_size: few
j_call: TRBJ2-5
d_call: TRBD2
v_call: TRBV19
cdr3_aa: CASSPEREGLQTQYF
cdr3_nt: TGTGCCAGTAGCCCTGAGCGGGAGGGCCTCCAGACCCAGTACTTC

clone_size: few
j_call: TRBJ1-2
d_call: TRBD1
v_call: TRBV19
cdr3_aa: CASSTRQGHWDGYTF
cdr3_nt: TGTGCCAGTAGTACGAGACAGGGTCATTGGGATGGCTACACCTTC

clone_size: -
j_call: TRBJ2-1
d_call: -
v_call: TRBV5-1
cdr3_aa: CASSLGTVSYNEQFF
cdr3_nt: TGCGCCAGCAGCTTGGGGACAGTCTCCTACAATGAGCAGTTCTTC

clone_size: -
j_call: TRBJ2-7
d_call: -
v_call: TRBV27
cdr3_aa: CASSLAGSYEQYF
cdr3_nt: TGTGCCAGCAGTTTAGCAGGTTCCTACGAGCAGTACTTC

clone_size: few
j_call: TRBJ2-3
d_call: TRBD2
v_call: TRBV7-2
cdr3_aa: CASRPMTGLAGDWTDTQYF
cdr3_nt: TGTGCCAGCAGGCCGATGACGGGACTAGCGGGTGATTGGACAGATACGCAGTATTTT

clone_size: -
j_call: TRBJ2-7
d_call: TRBD1
v_call: TRBV27
cdr3_aa: CASSLYLPGQGYEQYF
cdr3_nt: TGTGCCAGCAGTTTATACTTACCGGGACAGGGTTACGAGCAGTACTTC

clone_size: -
j_call: TRBJ1-6
d_call: -
v_call: TRBV7-2
cdr3_aa: CASSLGPGLRDLHF
cdr3_nt: TGTGCCAGCAGCTTAGGCCCAGGGTTGCGGGACCTCCACTTT

clone_size: few
j_call: TRBJ2-2
d_call: TRBD1
v_call: TRBV6-1
cdr3_aa: CASARTGGNTGELFF
cdr3_nt: TGTGCCAGCGCCAGGACAGGGGGGAACACCGGGGAGCTGTTTTTT

clone_size: few
j_call: TRBJ2-7
d_call: -
v_call: TRBV10-3
cdr3_aa: CAISRNGAYEQYF
cdr3_nt: TGTGCCATCAGCCGGAACGGGGCCTACGAGCAGTACTTC

clone_size: few
j_call: TRBJ2-1
d_call: -
v_call: TRBV15
cdr3_aa: CATSTRNEQFF
cdr3_nt: TGTGCCACCAGCACTCGCAATGAGCAGTTCTTC

clone_size: -
j_call: TRBJ2-5
d_call: -
v_call: TRBV28
cdr3_aa: CASSKKRGTQYF
cdr3_nt: TGTGCCAGCAGTAAAAAACGGGGGACCCAGTACTTC

clone_size: -
j_call: TRBJ2-2
d_call: TRBD2
v_call: TRBV13
cdr3_aa: CASSRGTSGGDRLNTGELFF
cdr3_nt: TGTGCCAGCAGCCGAGGGACTAGCGGGGGGGATCGCCTCAACACCGGGGAGCTGTTTTTT

clone_size: -
j_call: TRBJ2-2
d_call: TRBD2
v_call: TRBV7-2
cdr3_aa: CASSPTTSGRFF
cdr3_nt: TGTGCCAGCAGCCCGACGACTAGCGGGAGGTTTTTT

clone_size: few
j_call: TRBJ2-7
d_call: -
v_call: TRBV20-1
cdr3_aa: CSYGVGEQYF
cdr3_nt: TGCAGTTACGGGGTTGGCGAGCAGTACTTC

clone_size: -
j_call: TRBJ1-1
d_call: -
v_call: TRBV10-2
cdr3_aa: CASSDFQGTNTEAFF
cdr3_nt: TGCGCCAGTTCTGATTTTCAGGGTACGAACACTGAAGCTTTCTTT

clone_size: once
j_call: TRBJ2-5
d_call: -
v_call: TRBV7-9
cdr3_aa: CASVHLGAGLQETQYF
cdr3_nt: TGTGCCAGCGTACACTTGGGCGCGGGACTCCAAGAGACCCAGTACTTC

clone_size: -
j_call: TRBJ2-7
d_call: -
v_call: TRBV9
cdr3_aa: CASSVDSGFYEQYF
cdr3_nt: TGTGCCAGCAGCGTAGACAGCGGGTTCTACGAGCAGTACTTC

clone_size: -
j_call: TRBJ2-4
d_call: TRBD1
v_call: TRBV5-6
cdr3_aa: CASSKGQGALAVNIQYF
cdr3_nt: TGTGCCAGCAGCAAGGGACAGGGGGCACTAGCGGTAAACATTCAGTACTTC

clone_size: few
j_call: TRBJ1-2
d_call: TRBD1
v_call: TRBV15
cdr3_aa: CATSGTGEGYTF
cdr3_nt: TGTGCCACCAGCGGGACAGGGGAAGGCTACACCTTC